This TCR beta chain is drawn from a study of OX40 agonist ivuxolimab in advanced cancers. Across the study: All patients had ivuxolimab intravenously every 2 weeks at 0.01 to 10 mg/kg.

Germline assignment: CDR1 SGHNT and CDR2 YYREEE (reference sequence). The CDR3 covers 12 residues. V was clipped by 2 bases and J by 5 bases, with 8 bases between them. Regarding the study as a whole: Blood T cells, both CD4+ and CD8+, expanded clonally by week 6 at 0.1 to 3.0 mg/kg.

About this clone: The antigen is not known.

The data were produced by immunoSEQ multiplex PCR, yet TCRdb's version contains in-frame clones alone and is incomplete. The table has 40,000 to 50,000 clones, roughly 91% seen once; the top ten hold 4% to 5%. The sequencing here drew on CD4+ or CD8+ T cells sorted from blood, taken in a trial of the OX40 agonist ivuxolimab. The sequence came from an adult with an advanced solid tumor such as melanoma, head and neck, liver or kidney cancer. The chain uses TRBV5-4 and TRBJ2-7; unclear D gene. CDR3 bases: TGTGCCAGCAGCTTTGGTGGTAACGAGCAGTACTTC. Amino acid sequence: CASSFGGNEQYF.